This TCR beta chain derives from a study of blood T cell repertoires in COVID-19. As for the study in general: The study drew acute and convalescent COVID-19 samples from the United States, Italy and Spain. PBMCs, B-cell-depleted T cells, or T cells provided the cDNA or gDNA that made up the material.

Per the original methods: Reference gene primer amplification gave nucleated cell count estimates. The protocol was immunoSEQ multiplex PCR, while the TCRdb copy is restricted to in-frame clones and leaves out a portion. V and J calls and clone size are given by that table; D and trimming were obtained from the DNA. The sample has some 56,000 clones; around 70% are singletons. This clone was picked up one time. V lost 2 bases to trimming and J lost 4 bases, with 9 bases between them. This CDR3 has 14 residues. Per the germline V gene, CDR1 is SGHVS and CDR2 is FQNEAQ. Source material: peripheral blood. The source of this sequence is a woman between 45 and 65 years old with active or convalescent COVID-19. V is TRBV7-8 and J is TRBJ1-3; D unresolved. This chain's CDR3 is CASSLRGYGNTIYF. In nucleotides, the CDR3 is TGTGCCAGCAGCTTAAGAGGGTACGGAAACACCATATATTTT.